These 17 T cell receptor beta chains were all obtained from the same sample, sequenced in a study of T cell repertoires in cytomegalovirus infection. TCRdb reprocessed the reads via MiXCR and lists one record per CDR3 protein. Among about 130,000 distinct CDR3 sequences listed, 30% to 40% were seen once. These TCRs' antigens remain unknown. The sample in question was CD8+ T cells from cultured PBMCs, obtained from culture after CMV antigen stimulation. These receptors were taken from a human donor in good health (CMV status not recorded). Some clones in this sample may be carry-over from other donors' samples.

This sequence joins TRBV7-9 and TRBJ1-5, with TRBD1 identical over 8 bases. With V trimmed by 5 bases and J by 7 bases, 10 bases remained unmatched. The CDR3 consists of 15 residues. CDR1 and CDR2 from the germline V gene are SEHNR and FQNEAQ (reference sequence). The CDR3: CASSGTGATRQPQHF. The CDR3 DNA reads TGTGCCAGCAGCGGGACAGGCGCTACACGACAGCCCCAGCATTTT.

V gene TRBV11-2 combines with J gene TRBJ2-7, with a weak D call TRBD1 (6 bases). V lost 5 bases to trimming and J lost 3 bases, with 17 bases between them. This CDR3 spans 15 amino acids. CDR1 is SGHAT, CDR2 FQNNGV, per germline. This chain's CDR3 is CASSLTGQRGYEQYF. CDR3 sequence (DNA): TGTGCCAGCAGCCTGACAGGCCAAAGGGGCTACGAGCAGTACTTC.

In regard to this clonotype: Its ends do not fully match the called genes, so a read error is possible. The rearrangement links TRBV7-7 to TRBJ1-1, with a weak D call TRBD1 (5 bases). Germline V gene sequence: CDR1 SSHAT, CDR2 FNYEAQ (reference sequence). This CDR3 contains 13 residues. CDR3 sequence: CASSPARGTEAFF. CDR3 bases: TGTGCTAGCAGCCCGGCGAGGGGCACTGAAGCTTTCTTT.

The chain combines TRBV14 with TRBJ2-1; 8 bases are a match to TRBD1. This CDR3 spans 16 amino acids. V shed 4 bases and J 4 bases; nucleotides not matched to a gene: 9. The germline V gene encodes CDR1 SGHDN and CDR2 FVKESK. The CDR3 region is CASSPDRGPRYNEQFF. CDR3 sequence (DNA): TGTGCCAGCAGCCCCGACAGGGGCCCTAGGTACAATGAGCAGTTCTTC. The full variable domain, completed using reference TRBV14 and TRBJ2-1, is EAGVTQFPSHSVIEKGQTVTLRCDPISGHDNLYWYRRVMGKEIKFLLHFVKESKQDESGMPNNRFLAERTGGTYSTLKVQPAELEDSGVYFCASSPDRGPRYNEQFFGPGTRLTVL.

The chain carries TRBV13 and TRBJ1-1; D call uncertain. The CDR3 totals 14 residues. Germline values: CDR1 PRHDT, CDR2 FYEKMQ (reference sequence). V lost 10 bases and J 1 base, leaving 16 bases between the germline ends. DNA of the CDR3: TGTGCCACCTCCTATTGGGTAGGGAACACTGAAGCTTTCTTT. It is translated as CATSYWVGNTEAFF.

The V call is TRBV4-3, the J call TRBJ2-7; D possibly corresponds to TRBD2 (6 bases). The CDR3 consists of 15 residues. Trimming pared 1 base from V and 2 bases from J, leaving 12 bases between. Germline-derived CDR1 and CDR2 are LGHNA and YSLEER. CDR3 protein: CASSQGGGRPYEQYF. The CDR3 nucleotides are TGCGCCAGCAGCCAAGGAGGAGGGAGGCCCTACGAGCAGTACTTC.

This clonotype was counted a few times. The CDR3 DNA is TGCGCCAGCAGCAAAGCAGCCAGACCCAGCACAGATACGCAGTATTTT. Amino acids: CASSKAARPSTDTQYF. The chain links TRBV5-1 to TRBJ2-3; D gene uncertain. V was shortened by 4 bases and J by 0 bases, with 15 bases between the two germline ends. The CDR3 covers 16 residues. Per the germline V gene, CDR1 is SGHRS and CDR2 is YFSETQ.

The chain couples TRBV6-5 to TRBJ2-2, with D possibly matching TRBD2 (5 bases). The V end was cut by 2 bases, the J end by 7 bases, with 8 bases between. Germline V gene data show CDR1 as MNHEY and CDR2 as SVGAGI. CDR3 length: 13 amino acids. The CDR3 DNA reads TGTGCCAGCAGTTACGTCGGGGTCGGGGAGCTGTTTTTT. Amino acids: CASSYVGVGELFF.

This clonotype was observed a handful of times. The chain has TRBV7-9 and TRBJ2-7; D possibly corresponds to TRBD2 (6 bases). V lost 8 bases and J 2 bases, leaving 13 bases between the germline ends. The CDR3 extends over 13 amino acids. Germline-derived CDR1 and CDR2 are SEHNR and FQNEAQ (reference sequence). As DNA, the CDR3 is TGTGCCAGCCGGGACTTAGGTCCCTACGAGCAGTACTTC. Translation gives CASRDLGPYEQYF.

The V gene is TRBV5-1, the J gene TRBJ2-6; 8 bases align to TRBD1. Germline V gene sequence: CDR1 SGHRS, CDR2 YFSETQ. The CDR3 has 18 residues. With 0 bases clipped from V and 0 bases from J, the junction kept 5 bases outside the gene matches. The CDR3 DNA is TGCGCCAGCAGCTTGGAGTGGCAGGGGGCCTCTGGGGCCAACGTCCTGACTTTC. Encoded protein: CASSLEWQGASGANVLTF.

The V call is TRBV4-1, the J call TRBJ2-1; D is unclear. Deletions cut 1 base from V and 3 bases from J, with 10 bases between. The CDR3 loop spans 15 amino acids. Germline loops: CDR1 MGHRA, CDR2 YSYEKL. The CDR3 DNA sequence: TGCGCCAGCAGCCAAGGTACAGAACTCTACAATGAGCAGTTCTTC. The encoded protein is CASSQGTELYNEQFF.

Many counts were recorded for this clonotype. The chain couples TRBV4-1 to TRBJ1-5; D call uncertain. V lost 2 bases, J lost 2 bases, and 10 bases lay in between. Germline V gives CDR1 MGHRA, CDR2 YSYEKL. The CDR3 covers 15 residues. The CDR3 sequence is CASSQLVAGNQPQHF. CDR3 bases: TGCGCCAGCAGCCAACTCGTCGCAGGCAATCAGCCCCAGCATTTT.

This clonotype has a count of ten or more. The gene calls are TRBV7-8 and TRBJ1-5; D is undetermined. V was clipped by 3 bases and J by 7 bases, with 22 bases between them. The length of the CDR3 is 17 residues. Germline values: CDR1 SGHVS, CDR2 FQNEAQ. The CDR3 is CASSFLRGPPQSQPQHF. The CDR3 bases are TGTGCCAGCAGCTTCCTCCGAGGTCCTCCCCAATCCCAGCCCCAGCATTTT.

The V and J genes are TRBV20-1 and TRBJ2-2, with D possibly TRBD1 on 7 matching bases. V lost 0 bases and J lost 4, with 15 bases in between. Germline CDR1 is DFQATT and CDR2 is SNEGSKA (reference sequence). The CDR3 is 16 residues long. CDR3 residues: CSAREGGQGVTGELFF. The CDR3 bases are TGCAGTGCTAGAGAGGGAGGCCAGGGGGTCACCGGGGAGCTGTTTTTT.

The V gene is TRBV20-1, the J gene TRBJ2-2; the D gene is possibly TRBD2 (7 bases). V gave up 6 bases and J gave up 0 bases, with 17 bases separating them. Per the germline V gene, CDR1 is DFQATT and CDR2 is SNEGSKA (reference sequence). The CDR3 consists of 16 residues. CDR3 loop: CSARGLKSSNTGELFF. The CDR3 coding sequence is TGCAGTGCCAGGGGACTAAAAAGCTCGAACACCGGGGAGCTGTTTTTT.

This chain joins TRBV7-2 and TRBJ2-7, with D unclear. Germline V gene lookup returns CDR1 SGHTA and CDR2 FQGNSA. The CDR3 is made up of 13 amino acids. V was pared by 3 bases and J by 2 bases, with 8 bases between. CDR3 sequence (DNA): TGTGCCAGCAGCTTTGGCGAGACCTACGAGCAGTACTTC. This codes for CASSFGETYEQYF.

V is TRBV12-3 or TRBV12-4 and J is TRBJ2-1; 13 bases align to TRBD2. The trim removed 6 bases at V and 7 bases at J, leaving 18 bases unmatched. This CDR3 is built from 19 residues. The CDR3 DNA is TGTGCCAGCAGCCTGTTGGAGACTAGCGGGGGGAGACTTAGAAATGAGCAGTTCTTC. Its translation: CASSLLETSGGRLRNEQFF.